Each of the 2 T cell receptor beta chains below was sequenced from the same sample in a study of T-cell memory formation after mild COVID-19. MiXCR was run by TCRdb on the 5' RACE reads, yielding one entry per CDR3 protein. The table includes over 350,000 distinct CDR3 sequences, about 15% detected once. Specimen: PBMCs or a T cell subset sorted from them (not recorded which). All receptors derive from a young man who had mild COVID-19 (a few samples of this study predate the infection). Cell type and time point are not known.

J is TRBJ1-1 and V is TRBV6-2 or TRBV6-3, with D possibly being TRBD1 (5 bases). This CDR3 region has 18 residues. Germline CDR1 reads MNHEY; CDR2 reads SVGEGT. Trimming left V 7 bases short and J 0 bases short, with 24 bases between. The CDR3 DNA reads as TGTGCCAGCATCACCCCGCGGGACGGCATCAAAATGAACACTGAAGCTTTCTTT. Translated: CASITPRDGIKMNTEAFF.

In its sample, this clonotype was seen a few times. Here the CDR3 DNA reads TGTGCCAGCAGTCGACGGGGGGCGGGCCGTTCGTATACTGAAGCTTTCTTT. Protein sequence: CASSRRGAGRSYTEAFF. This chain uses TRBV6-5 with TRBJ1-1, with a possible D match to TRBD1 (6 bases). The CDR3 totals 17 residues. Looked up from germline, CDR1 is MNHEY and CDR2 is SVGAGI. The V gene lost 5 bases and the J gene lost 5 bases, with 24 bases spanning the gap.